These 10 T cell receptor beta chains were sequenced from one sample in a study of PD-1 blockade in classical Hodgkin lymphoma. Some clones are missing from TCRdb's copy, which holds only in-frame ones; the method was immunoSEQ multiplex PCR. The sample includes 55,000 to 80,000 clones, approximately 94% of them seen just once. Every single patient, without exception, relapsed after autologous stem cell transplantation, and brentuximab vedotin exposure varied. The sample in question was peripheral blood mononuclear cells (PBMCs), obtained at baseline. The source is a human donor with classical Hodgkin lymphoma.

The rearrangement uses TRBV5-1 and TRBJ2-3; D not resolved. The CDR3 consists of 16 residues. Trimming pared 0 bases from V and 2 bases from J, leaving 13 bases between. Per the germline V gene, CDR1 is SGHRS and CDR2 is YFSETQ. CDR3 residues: CASSLGLGVSTDTQYF. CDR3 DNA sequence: TGCGCCAGCAGCTTGGGATTGGGCGTTTCCACAGATACGCAGTATTTT.

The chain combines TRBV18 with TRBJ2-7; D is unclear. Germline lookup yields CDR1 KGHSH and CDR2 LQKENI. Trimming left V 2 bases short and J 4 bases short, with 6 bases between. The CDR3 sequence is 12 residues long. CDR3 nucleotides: TGTGCCAGCTCACCATTAGGGTACGAGCAGTACTTC. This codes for CASSPLGYEQYF.

The CDR3 sequence: CASSFLTSGSADTQYF. The CDR3 DNA is TGCGCCAGCAGCTTCCTTACTAGCGGGAGTGCAGATACGCAGTATTTT. V is TRBV5-1 and J is TRBJ2-3, with 11 bases fitting TRBD2. The CDR3 totals 16 residues. J gave up 4 bases and V 2 bases, and 6 bases lay outside the gene matches. Germline CDR1 reads SGHRS; CDR2 reads YFSETQ.

The CDR3 spells CASSPPDAWGGGEQYF. As DNA, the CDR3 is TGTGCCAGCTCACCACCGGACGCCTGGGGCGGCGGGGAGCAGTACTTC. V is TRBV18 and J is TRBJ2-7, with D possibly called TRBD1 or TRBD2 (5 bases each). The CDR3 covers 16 residues. V shed 0 bases and J shed 7 bases, with 19 bases lying between them. Looked up from germline, CDR1 is KGHSH and CDR2 is LQKENI.

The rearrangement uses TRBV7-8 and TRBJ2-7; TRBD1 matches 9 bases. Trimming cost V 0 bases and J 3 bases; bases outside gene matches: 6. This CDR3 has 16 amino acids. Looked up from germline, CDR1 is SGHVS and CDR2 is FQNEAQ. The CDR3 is CASSLAQGQGIYEQYF. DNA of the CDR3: TGTGCCAGCAGCTTAGCGCAGGGACAGGGAATCTACGAGCAGTACTTC.

This CDR3 reads CASSEPGARVGNTIYF. Here the CDR3 DNA reads TGTGCCAGCAGTGAACCGGGAGCCAGGGTCGGGAACACCATATATTTT. This chain uses TRBV6-1 with TRBJ1-3, with a weak D call TRBD1 (5 bases). CDR1 and CDR2 (germline): MNHNS, SASEGT. The CDR3 covers 16 residues. V was clipped by 2 bases and J by 7 bases, with 18 bases between them.

This CDR3 reads CASRDRIDEKLFF. CDR3 nucleotides: TGTGCCAGCAGGGACAGAATCGATGAAAAACTGTTTTTT. The V gene is TRBV6-5, the J gene TRBJ1-4, with D possibly TRBD1 on 6 matching bases. The CDR3 extends over 13 amino acids. The germline CDR1 and CDR2 sequences are MNHEY and SVGAGI. Trimming took 6 bases from V and 6 from J, leaving 11 bases between them.

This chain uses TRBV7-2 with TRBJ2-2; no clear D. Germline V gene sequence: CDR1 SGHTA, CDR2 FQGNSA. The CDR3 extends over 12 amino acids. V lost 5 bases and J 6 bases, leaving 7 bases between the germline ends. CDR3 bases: TGTGCCAGCAGCCTAAACTCCGGGGAGCTGTTTTTT. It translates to CASSLNSGELFF.

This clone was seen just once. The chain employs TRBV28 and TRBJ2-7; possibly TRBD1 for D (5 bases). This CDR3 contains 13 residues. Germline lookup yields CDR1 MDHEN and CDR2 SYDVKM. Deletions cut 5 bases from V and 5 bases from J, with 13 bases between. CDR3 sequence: CASSQGMMNEQYF. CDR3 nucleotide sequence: TGTGCCAGCAGTCAGGGAATGATGAACGAGCAGTACTTC.

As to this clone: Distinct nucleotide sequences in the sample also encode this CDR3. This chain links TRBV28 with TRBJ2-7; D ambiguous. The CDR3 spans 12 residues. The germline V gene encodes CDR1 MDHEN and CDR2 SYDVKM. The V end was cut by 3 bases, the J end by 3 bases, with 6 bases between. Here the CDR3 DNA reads TGTGCCAGCAGTTTGAACAGCTACGAGCAGTACTTC. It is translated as CASSLNSYEQYF.